This T cell receptor (beta chain) was identified in a study of blood T cell repertoires in COVID-19. Trimming stripped 3 bases from V and 3 bases from J, with 12 bases between. The length of the CDR3 is 15 residues. From germline, CDR1 is LNHDA and CDR2 SQIVND (reference sequence). The authors' processing: Reference gene primer amplification yielded estimated nucleated cell counts. Assay: immunoSEQ multiplex PCR; the TCRdb copy retains only in-frame clones and omits some. That table supplies the V and J calls and clone size; D and trimming were determined from the DNA. The data contain about 97,000 clones, approximately 87% of them singletons.

Sequences were obtained from peripheral blood. V gene TRBV19 combines with J gene TRBJ1-3; the D gene is possibly TRBD1 (5 bases). The source of this sequence is a human donor in a cohort sampled during active COVID-19. As DNA, the CDR3 is TGTGCCAGTAGTATTTGGCCAGGGAATGGAAACACCATATATTTT. Encoded protein: CASSIWPGNGNTIYF.